This TCR beta chain comes out of a study of chemoradiotherapy in HPV16-positive cancers. The overall study: Functional T-cell assays on two HPV16-positive patients' cells defined candidate HPV-specific clones and common TCR motifs. Whole-study results and caveats: During treatment, candidate HPV-specific clones and E7-related motifs expanded in tumor. Functional assays defining HPV-specific T cells used only a couple of HPV16-positive patients.

Remarks on this clone: Its antigen is unidentified.

Repeated repertoire sampling spanned the course of chemoradiotherapy. The protocol was immunoSEQ multiplex PCR, while the TCRdb copy is restricted to in-frame clones and leaves out a portion. The data show over 35,000 clones, around 82% seen once. Trimming took 3 bases from V and 6 from J; bases not matched to a gene: 2. The CDR3 length is 15 residues. The germline CDR1 and CDR2 sequences are MGHRA and YSYEKL. The TCR was taken from a human donor with HPV-associated anogenital cancer. The sample in question was blood, obtained from a patient who underwent chemoradiotherapy. The chain joins TRBV4-1 to TRBJ2-7; 16 bases are shared with TRBD2. The CDR3 sequence: CASSQGLAGGLEQYF. The CDR3 coding sequence is TGCGCCAGCAGCCAGGGACTAGCGGGGGGGCTCGAGCAGTACTTC.